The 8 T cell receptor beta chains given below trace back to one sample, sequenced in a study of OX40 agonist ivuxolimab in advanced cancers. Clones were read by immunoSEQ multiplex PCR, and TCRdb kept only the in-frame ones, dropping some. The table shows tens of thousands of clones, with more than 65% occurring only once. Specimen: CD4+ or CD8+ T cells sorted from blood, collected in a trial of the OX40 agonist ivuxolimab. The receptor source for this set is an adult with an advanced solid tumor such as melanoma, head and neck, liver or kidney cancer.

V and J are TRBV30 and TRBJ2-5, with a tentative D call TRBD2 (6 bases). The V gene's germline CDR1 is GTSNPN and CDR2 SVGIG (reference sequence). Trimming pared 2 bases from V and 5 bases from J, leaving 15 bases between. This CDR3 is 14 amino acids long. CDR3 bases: TGTGCCTGGAGTCCACAAGGAGGGACGGAGACCCAGTACTTC. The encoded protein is CAWSPQGGTETQYF.

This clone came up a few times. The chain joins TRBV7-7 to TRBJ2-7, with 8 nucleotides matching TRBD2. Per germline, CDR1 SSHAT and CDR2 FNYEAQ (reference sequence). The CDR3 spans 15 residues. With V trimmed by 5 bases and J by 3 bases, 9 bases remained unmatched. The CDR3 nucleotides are TGTGCCAGCAGCCAAGGGGCTAGCGGGTACTACGAGCAGTACTTC. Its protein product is CASSQGASGYYEQYF.

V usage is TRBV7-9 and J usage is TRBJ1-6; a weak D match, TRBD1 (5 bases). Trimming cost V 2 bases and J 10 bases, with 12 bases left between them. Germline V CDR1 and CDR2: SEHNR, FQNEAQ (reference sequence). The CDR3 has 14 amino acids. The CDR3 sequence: CASSLSRGVSPLHF. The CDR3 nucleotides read TGTGCCAGCAGCTTAAGTAGGGGCGTCTCACCCCTCCACTTT.

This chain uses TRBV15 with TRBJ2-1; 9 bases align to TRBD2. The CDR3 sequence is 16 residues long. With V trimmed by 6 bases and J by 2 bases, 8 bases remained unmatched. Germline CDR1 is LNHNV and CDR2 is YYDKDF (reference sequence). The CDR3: CATSLAGLPPYNEQFF. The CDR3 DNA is TGTGCCACCAGTCTAGCGGGACTCCCTCCCTACAATGAGCAGTTCTTC.

The CDR3 DNA sequence: TGTGCCAGCAGTTTAGGGCTATCCTACGAGCAGTACTTC. Its translation is CASSLGLSYEQYF. The chain is built from TRBV27 and TRBJ2-7; D gene ambiguous. Looked up from germline, CDR1 is MNHEY and CDR2 is SMNVEV (reference sequence). With 2 bases removed from V and 1 base from J, the gap between germline ends came to 6 bases. CDR3 size: 13 residues.

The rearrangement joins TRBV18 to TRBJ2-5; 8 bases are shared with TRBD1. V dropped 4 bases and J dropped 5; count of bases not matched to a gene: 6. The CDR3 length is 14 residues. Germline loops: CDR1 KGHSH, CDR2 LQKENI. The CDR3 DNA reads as TGTGCCAGCTCACGACAGGGGTTCCGGGAGACCCAGTACTTC. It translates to CASSRQGFRETQYF.

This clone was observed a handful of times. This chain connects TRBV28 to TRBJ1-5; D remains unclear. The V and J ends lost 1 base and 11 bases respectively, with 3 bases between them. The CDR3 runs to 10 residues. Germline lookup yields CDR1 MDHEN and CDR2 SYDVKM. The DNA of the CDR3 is TGTGCCAGCAGTTTATCAGCCCAGCATTTT. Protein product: CASSLSAQHF.

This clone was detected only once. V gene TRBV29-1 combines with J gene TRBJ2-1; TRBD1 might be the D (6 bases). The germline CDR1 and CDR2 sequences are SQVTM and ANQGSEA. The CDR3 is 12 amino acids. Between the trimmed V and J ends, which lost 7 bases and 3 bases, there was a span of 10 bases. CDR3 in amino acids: CSAGQNYNEQFF. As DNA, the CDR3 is TGCAGCGCCGGACAGAACTACAATGAGCAGTTCTTC.